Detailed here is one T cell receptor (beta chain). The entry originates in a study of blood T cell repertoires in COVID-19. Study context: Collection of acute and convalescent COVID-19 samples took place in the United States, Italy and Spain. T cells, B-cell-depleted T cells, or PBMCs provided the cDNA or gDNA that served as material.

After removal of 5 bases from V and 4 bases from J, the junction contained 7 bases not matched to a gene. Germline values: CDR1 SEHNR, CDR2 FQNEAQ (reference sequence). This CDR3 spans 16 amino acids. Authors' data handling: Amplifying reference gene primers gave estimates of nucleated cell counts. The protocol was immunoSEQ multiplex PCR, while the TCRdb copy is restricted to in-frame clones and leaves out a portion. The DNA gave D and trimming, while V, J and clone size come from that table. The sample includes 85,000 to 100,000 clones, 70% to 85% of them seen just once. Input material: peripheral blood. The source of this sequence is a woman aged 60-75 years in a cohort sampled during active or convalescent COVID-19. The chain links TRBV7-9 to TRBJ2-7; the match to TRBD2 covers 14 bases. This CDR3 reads CASSPRTSGGIYEQYF. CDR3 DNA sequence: TGTGCCAGCAGCCCCAGGACTAGCGGGGGGATTTACGAGCAGTACTTC.